Listed here are 26 T cell receptor beta chains from one sample, sequenced in a study of T cell responses to AZD1222 COVID-19 vaccine. Method: immunoSEQ multiplex PCR; TCRdb's copy keeps in-frame clones and lacks some. Here the sample spans 150,000 to 180,000 clones, 88% being singletons. The sample consisted of peripheral blood, taken on day 0 of AZD1222 vaccination. These receptor sequences come from an adult in good health.

This chain uses TRBV24-1 with TRBJ2-5, with 7 nucleotides matching TRBD1. The germline CDR1 and CDR2 sequences are KGHDR and SFDVKD. The J segment lost 4 bases and the V segment lost 0 bases, leaving 13 bases of the junction unmatched. This CDR3 has 18 amino acids. CDR3 protein: CATSDLSLSGQDRETQYF. CDR3 sequence (DNA): TGTGCCACCAGTGATTTGTCCCTCTCCGGACAGGACCGAGAGACCCAGTACTTC.

V gene TRBV6-5 combines with J gene TRBJ2-5; 7 nucleotides line up with TRBD2. The CDR3 covers 13 residues. V was pared by 6 bases and J by 5 bases, with 6 bases of the junction left unmatched. Looked up from germline, CDR1 is MNHEY and CDR2 is SVGAGI. CDR3 loop: CASRVGGSETQYF. In nucleotides, the CDR3 is TGTGCCAGCAGGGTGGGGGGGTCGGAGACCCAGTACTTC.

The chain uses TRBV6-5 and TRBJ1-2, with D possibly being TRBD1 (6 bases). The germline CDR1 and CDR2 sequences are MNHEY and SVGAGI. V lost 0 bases and J 1 base, leaving 9 bases between the germline ends. This CDR3 contains 15 residues. The CDR3 DNA is TGTGCCAGCAGTTACTCAGCACAGGGTAACTATGGCTACACCTTC. This sequence encodes CASSYSAQGNYGYTF.

This clone has a count of ten or more. J is TRBJ1-3 and V is TRBV5-6; weak D call: TRBD1 (5 bases). This CDR3 has 18 amino acids. V gave up 0 bases and J gave up 4 bases, with 20 bases separating them. Per germline, CDR1 SGHDT and CDR2 YYEEEE. The CDR3 region has the DNA TGTGCCAGCAGCTTGGAACTCGCTGGGTCGGGGCCCGGAAACACCATATATTTT. As protein: CASSLELAGSGPGNTIYF.

The gene calls are TRBV4-3 and TRBJ2-2, with D possibly matching TRBD2 (6 bases). Germline CDR1 and CDR2: LGHNA and YSLEER. Trimming removed 6 bases at V and 4 bases at J, with 18 bases between. The CDR3 runs 16 residues. CDR3 DNA sequence: TGCGCCAGCAGACAAAATATGGGGACTCTCACCGGGGAGCTGTTTTTT. It is translated as CASRQNMGTLTGELFF.

The chain links TRBV7-2 to TRBJ1-6; a possible D gene is TRBD1 (6 bases). The CDR3 contains 14 residues. The ends were cut back, 6 bases at V and 6 bases at J, with 12 bases in the middle. Germline V gene lookup returns CDR1 SGHTA and CDR2 FQGNSA. The CDR3 sequence is CASRLGQINSPLHF. The CDR3 coding sequence is TGTGCCAGCAGACTCGGACAGATTAATTCACCCCTCCACTTT.

The chain links TRBV29-1 to TRBJ2-3; D is possibly TRBD2 (6 bases). V lost 7 bases, J lost 0 bases, and 20 bases lay in between. The CDR3 runs to 16 residues. Germline V CDR1 and CDR2: SQVTM, ANQGSEA. CDR3 DNA sequence: TGCAGCGCCCGGACTACTGGGAGTTCTAGCACAGATACGCAGTATTTT. Translated: CSARTTGSSSTDTQYF.

This clone was seen only once. The V and J genes are TRBV29-1 and TRBJ2-7, with D perhaps assigned TRBD1 or TRBD2 (5 bases each). Trimming stripped 6 bases from V and 4 bases from J, with 16 bases between. The CDR3 runs 13 residues. CDR1 and CDR2 from the germline V gene are SQVTM and ANQGSEA. The CDR3 sequence is CSVVKPGRYEQYF. The CDR3, as DNA: TGCAGCGTCGTCAAGCCGGGACGATACGAGCAGTACTTC.

In its sample, this clone was seen once. The chain is built from TRBV5-1 and TRBJ1-6, with TRBD1 as a possible D gene (5 bases). V was clipped by 0 bases and J by 8 bases, with 9 bases between them. CDR1 and CDR2 from the germline V gene are SGHRS and YFSETQ. The CDR3 is 14 residues long. CDR3 coding DNA: TGCGCCAGCAGCTTGGTAGGCAGGGATTCACCCCTCCACTTT. This gives the protein CASSLVGRDSPLHF.

The chain couples TRBV6-5 to TRBJ2-5, with D possibly matching TRBD1 (6 bases). The V gene lost 6 bases and the J gene lost 5 bases, with 16 bases spanning the gap. This CDR3 spans 14 amino acids. Germline V gene data show CDR1 as MNHEY and CDR2 as SVGAGI. CDR3 residues: CASRNSRGGETQYF. Written as DNA, the CDR3 is TGTGCCAGCAGAAACAGCAGGGGCGGGGAGACCCAGTACTTC.

The chain employs TRBV9 and TRBJ1-5, with D unresolved. The CDR3 covers 13 residues. Germline CDR1 and CDR2: SGDLS and YYNGEE. V lost 4 bases and J 5 bases, leaving 10 bases between the germline ends. The CDR3 protein is CASSPTVDQPQHF. The CDR3 coding sequence is TGTGCCAGCAGCCCGACCGTAGATCAGCCCCAGCATTTT.

The chain employs TRBV19 and TRBJ1-1; D is unclear. The CDR3 extends over 14 amino acids. V shed 3 bases and J shed 1 base, with 9 bases lying between them. Germline loops: CDR1 LNHDA, CDR2 SQIVND (reference sequence). CDR3 DNA: TGTGCCAGTAGTATGCAACTGAAGAACACTGAAGCTTTCTTT. This codes for CASSMQLKNTEAFF. Full variable domain (missing parts from reference TRBV19 and TRBJ1-1): DGGITQSPKYLFRKEGQNVTLSCEQNLNHDAMYWYRQDPGQGLRLIYYSQIVNDFQKGDIAEGYSVSREKKESFPLTVTSAQKNPTAFYLCASSMQLKNTEAFFGQGTRLTVV.

The V call is TRBV7-9, the J call TRBJ1-3; D remains ambiguous. The CDR3 runs to 15 residues. V lost 1 base to trimming and J lost 0 bases, with 7 bases between them. Germline assignment: CDR1 SEHNR and CDR2 FQNEAQ (reference sequence). The CDR3 loop reads CASSLVMTSGNTIYF. In DNA form, the CDR3 reads TGTGCCAGCAGCTTAGTCATGACCTCTGGAAACACCATATATTTT.

The rearrangement uses TRBV2 and TRBJ2-5; D might be TRBD2 (5 bases). The CDR3 covers 14 residues. Germline V gene sequence: CDR1 SNHLY, CDR2 FYNNEI. Trimming cost V 4 bases and J 5 bases, with 14 bases left between them. The CDR3 nucleotides read TGTGCCAGCAGTGGGAACCGGCCGGGGGAGACCCAGTACTTC. This sequence encodes CASSGNRPGETQYF. Full variable domain (remainder filled in from reference TRBV2 and TRBJ2-5): EPEVTQTPSHQVTQMGQEVILRCVPISNHLYFYWYRQILGQKVEFLVSFYNNEISEKSEIFDDQFSVERPDGSNFTLKIRSTKLEDSAMYFCASSGNRPGETQYFGPGTRLLVL.

The rearrangement uses TRBV10-3 and TRBJ2-5, with D perhaps assigned TRBD1 or TRBD2 (5 bases each). With 4 bases removed from V and 5 bases from J, the gap between germline ends came to 8 bases. In germline, CDR1 is ENHRY, CDR2 SYGVKD. CDR3 length: 12 residues. The CDR3 coding sequence is TGTGCCATCAGTGGGGGGTATGAGACCCAGTACTTC. Translation: CAISGGYETQYF.

V usage is TRBV5-6 and J usage is TRBJ2-5; weak D call: TRBD2 (6 bases). V lost 0 bases, J lost 2 bases, and 8 bases lay in between. This CDR3 is 14 amino acids long. Looked up from germline, CDR1 is SGHDT and CDR2 is YYEEEE. The CDR3 bases are TGTGCCAGCAGCTTGGGGACTATGCAAGAGACCCAGTACTTC. Translation gives CASSLGTMQETQYF.

The rearrangement uses TRBV3-1 (or the pseudogene TRBV3-2) and TRBJ1-3; a weak D match, TRBD1 (5 bases). The germline V gene encodes CDR1 LGHDT and CDR2 YNNKEL (reference sequence). V gave up 7 bases and J gave up 2 bases, with 12 bases separating them. This CDR3 spans 14 amino acids. The chain's CDR3 is CASTDSAAGNTIYF. CDR3 DNA sequence: TGTGCCAGCACCGACAGTGCGGCTGGAAACACCATATATTTT.

The chain has TRBV6-4 and TRBJ2-2; no clear D. CDR1 MRHNA and CDR2 SNTAGT come from the germline V gene. The CDR3 covers 14 residues. V was pared by 6 bases and J by 4 bases, with 12 bases between. The CDR3 nucleotides read TGTGCCAGCAGCGGCCAGACATTCACCGGGGAGCTGTTTTTT. Translating gives CASSGQTFTGELFF.

This clone was seen more than once but under ten times. The V call is TRBV3-1 (or the pseudogene TRBV3-2), the J call TRBJ2-7; no clear D. Germline loops: CDR1 LGHDT, CDR2 YNNKEL (reference sequence). The CDR3 extends over 14 amino acids. V shed 0 bases and J shed 0 bases, with 6 bases lying between them. CDR3 amino acids: CASSQDTDSYEQYF. CDR3 in DNA: TGTGCCAGCAGCCAAGATACCGACTCCTACGAGCAGTACTTC.

In its sample, this clone was seen once. V and J are TRBV18 and TRBJ2-5; 14 bases are a match to TRBD2. Germline-derived CDR1 and CDR2 are KGHSH and LQKENI. The CDR3 contains 17 residues. V was clipped by 4 bases and J by 1 base; unmatched bases: 5. This CDR3 is CASSRTSGGPTQETQYF. CDR3 DNA: TGTGCCAGCTCACGGACTAGCGGGGGGCCAACCCAAGAGACCCAGTACTTC.

This chain links TRBV12-3 or TRBV12-4 with TRBJ1-5; D is unclear. CDR3 length equals 12 residues. The ends were cut back, 7 bases at V and 7 bases at J, with 11 bases in the middle. CDR3 nucleotides: TGTGCCAGCACCCTAAGTGGGCAGCCCCAGCATTTT. It is translated as CASTLSGQPQHF.

Only a few counts were recorded for this clone. The V and J genes are TRBV7-2 and TRBJ1-2; D is unclear. CDR1 is SGHTA, CDR2 FQGNSA, per germline. The V and J ends lost 5 bases and 7 bases respectively, with 17 bases between them. The length of the CDR3 is 14 residues. CDR3 sequence reads: CASSPDVPGGGYTF. CDR3 bases: TGTGCCAGCAGCCCGGATGTCCCCGGCGGTGGCTACACCTTC.

The chain links TRBV7-2 to TRBJ2-7, with TRBD2 matching over 7 bases. The germline gives CDR1 SGHTA, CDR2 FQGNSA. This CDR3 comprises 14 residues. Trimming removed 1 base from V and 3 bases from J; junction bases left unmatched: 3. The CDR3 nucleotides read TGTGCCAGCAGCTTAGGACTAGCCAACTACGAGCAGTACTTC. Translation gives CASSLGLANYEQYF.

The chain carries TRBV28 and TRBJ1-4; possibly TRBD1 for D (5 bases). V lost 4 bases to trimming and J lost 6 bases, with 6 bases between them. The CDR3 contains 12 residues. Germline-derived CDR1 and CDR2 are MDHEN and SYDVKM. The CDR3 nucleotides read TGTGCCAGCAGTTCAGGGTATGAAAAACTGTTTTTT. Amino acid sequence: CASSSGYEKLFF. Complete variable domain (other parts from reference TRBV28 and TRBJ1-4): DVKVTQSSRYLVKRTGEKVFLECVQDMDHENMFWYRQDPGLGLRLIYFSYDVKMKEKGDIPEGYSVSREKKERFSLILESASTNQTSMYLCASSSGYEKLFFGSGTQLSVL.

The V gene is TRBV4-1, the J gene TRBJ1-2; D is unclear. CDR1 is MGHRA, CDR2 YSYEKL, per germline. V dropped 0 bases and J dropped 0 bases, with 14 bases sitting between them. This CDR3 region has 17 residues. The CDR3 protein is CASSQEVEAPANYGYTF. The CDR3 nucleotides read TGCGCCAGCAGCCAAGAGGTGGAGGCACCAGCTAACTATGGCTACACCTTC.

This rearrangement joins TRBV6-5 to TRBJ2-7, with 13 positions matching TRBD2. V lost 6 bases and J lost 6; bases outside the gene matches: 5. CDR3 length: 14 amino acids. Looked up from germline, CDR1 is MNHEY and CDR2 is SVGAGI. This CDR3 is CASRPGLAGVEQYF. CDR3 sequence (DNA): TGTGCCAGCAGACCCGGACTAGCGGGGGTCGAGCAGTACTTC.